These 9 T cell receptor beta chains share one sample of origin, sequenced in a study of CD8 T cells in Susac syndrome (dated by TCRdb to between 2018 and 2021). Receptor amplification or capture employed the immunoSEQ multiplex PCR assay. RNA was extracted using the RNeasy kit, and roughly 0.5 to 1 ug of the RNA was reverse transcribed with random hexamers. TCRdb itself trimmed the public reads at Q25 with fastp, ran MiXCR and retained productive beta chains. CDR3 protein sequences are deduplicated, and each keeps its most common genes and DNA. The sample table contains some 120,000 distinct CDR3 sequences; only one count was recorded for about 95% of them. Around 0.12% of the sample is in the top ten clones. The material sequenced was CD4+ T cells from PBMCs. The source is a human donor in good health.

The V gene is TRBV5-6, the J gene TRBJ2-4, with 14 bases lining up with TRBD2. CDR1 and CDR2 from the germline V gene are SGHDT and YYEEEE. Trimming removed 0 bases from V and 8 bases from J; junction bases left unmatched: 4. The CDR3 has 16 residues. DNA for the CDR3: TGTGCCAGCAGCTTGGGACTAGCGGGAGGGCGATACATTCAGTACTTC. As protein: CASSLGLAGGRYIQYF.

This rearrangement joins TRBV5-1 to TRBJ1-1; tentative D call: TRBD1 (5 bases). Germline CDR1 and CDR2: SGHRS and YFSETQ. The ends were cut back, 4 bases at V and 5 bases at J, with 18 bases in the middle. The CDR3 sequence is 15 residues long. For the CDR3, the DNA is TGCGCCAGCAGCCCGGGGCGAGGGTTTTATACTGAAGCTTTCTTT. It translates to CASSPGRGFYTEAFF.

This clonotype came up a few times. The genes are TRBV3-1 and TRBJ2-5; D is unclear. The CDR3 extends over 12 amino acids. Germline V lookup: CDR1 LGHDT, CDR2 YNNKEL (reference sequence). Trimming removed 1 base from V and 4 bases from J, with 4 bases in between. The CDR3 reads CASSQVAETQYF. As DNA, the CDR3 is TGTGCCAGCAGCCAAGTCGCAGAGACCCAGTACTTC.

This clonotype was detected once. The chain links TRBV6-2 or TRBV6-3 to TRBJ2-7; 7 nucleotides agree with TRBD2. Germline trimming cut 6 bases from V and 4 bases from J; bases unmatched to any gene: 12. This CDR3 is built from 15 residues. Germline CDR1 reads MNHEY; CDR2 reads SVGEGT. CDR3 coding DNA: TGTGCCAGCAGGGCAGCGGGATCTTCGATTTACGAGCAGTACTTC. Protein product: CASRAAGSSIYEQYF.

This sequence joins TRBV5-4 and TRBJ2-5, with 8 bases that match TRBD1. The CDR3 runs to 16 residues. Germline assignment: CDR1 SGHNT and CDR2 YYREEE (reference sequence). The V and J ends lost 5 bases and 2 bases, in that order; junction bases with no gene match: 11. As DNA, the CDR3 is TGTGCCAGCAGTTCTGCTACAGGGGGAATACAAGAGACCCAGTACTTC. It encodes CASSSATGGIQETQYF.

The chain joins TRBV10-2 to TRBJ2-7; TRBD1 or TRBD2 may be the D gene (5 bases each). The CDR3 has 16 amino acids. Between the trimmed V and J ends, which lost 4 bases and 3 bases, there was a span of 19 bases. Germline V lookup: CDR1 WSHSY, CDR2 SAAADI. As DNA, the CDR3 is TGCGCCAGCAGTGGGCTCAAAGGGACGGTCGTCTACGAGCAGTACTTC. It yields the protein CASSGLKGTVVYEQYF.

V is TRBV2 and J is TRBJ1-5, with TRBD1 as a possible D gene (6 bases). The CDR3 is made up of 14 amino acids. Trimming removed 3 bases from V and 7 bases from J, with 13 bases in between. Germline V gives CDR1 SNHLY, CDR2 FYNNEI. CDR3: CASSEMGGGQPQHF. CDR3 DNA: TGTGCCAGCAGTGAGATGGGGGGCGGACAGCCCCAGCATTTT.

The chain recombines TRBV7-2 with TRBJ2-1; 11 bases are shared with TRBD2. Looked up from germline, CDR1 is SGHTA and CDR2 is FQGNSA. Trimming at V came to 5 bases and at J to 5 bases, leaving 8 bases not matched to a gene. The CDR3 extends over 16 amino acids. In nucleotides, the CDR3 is TGTGCCAGCAGCCAGCAGGCACTAGCGGGAGACAATGAGCAGTTCTTC. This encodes CASSQQALAGDNEQFF.

This CDR3 is CASSRHLGGTGLRGANVLTF. The CDR3 DNA reads TGTGCCAGCAGTCGACATCTGGGGGGGACAGGGCTAAGGGGGGCCAACGTCCTGACTTTC. J is TRBJ2-6 and V is TRBV5-4, with 9 nucleotides matching TRBD1. CDR3 length equals 20 residues. V lost 5 bases and J lost 4; bases outside the gene matches: 19. The V gene's germline CDR1 is SGHNT and CDR2 YYREEE (reference sequence).